The entry that follows covers one TCR beta chain sequence. The entry originates in a study of sequential checkpoint blockade in melanoma. TCRdb's table, derived via immunoSEQ multiplex PCR, lists solely in-frame clones and lacks some. Here the sample spans 15,000 or so clones, under 80% being singletons. Treatment here: randomized to nivolumab then ipilimumab (arm A) or the reverse (arm B). This CDR3 has 15 amino acids. Trimming at V came to 0 bases and at J to 4 bases, leaving 2 bases not matched to a gene. Germline lookup yields CDR1 SGDLS and CDR2 YYNGEE. This specimen was CD8+ T cells sorted from blood (inferred from file names), taken from a patient given nivolumab and ipilimumab in sequence. The J gene is TRBJ2-3, the V gene TRBV9; 10 bases agree with TRBD1. This receptor was obtained from a human donor with melanoma. The CDR3 nucleotides read TGTGCCAGCAGCGTAGCGGGACAGGGGCCAGATACGCAGTATTTT. Translation gives CASSVAGQGPDTQYF. Full variable domain (remainder filled in from reference TRBV9 and TRBJ2-3): DSGVTQTPKHLITATGQRVTLRCSPRSGDLSVYWYQQSLDQGLQFLIQYYNGEERAKGNILERFSAQQFPDLHSELNLSSLELGDSALYFCASSVAGQGPDTQYFGPGTRLTVL.